Only a few counts were recorded for the clone carrying this T cell receptor beta chain. The antigen is undetermined. This record comes from a study of T cells in Graves' hyperthyroidism and ophthalmopathy. Study-wide context: Prior to any treatment, at the point of initial diagnosis, peripheral blood was collected. The study, taken as a whole, reports: Classification by a 13 V-J model distinguished ophthalmopathy from stable hyperthyroidism.

Investigators excluded patients with uncontrolled infection, other autoimmune disease, pregnancy or lactation. Diagnoses were established using clinical symptoms, serum thyroxine and TRAb, thyroid ultrasound and orbital computed tomography. This CDR3 spans 16 amino acids. The germline CDR1 and CDR2 sequences are MNHNS and SASEGT. With 3 bases clipped from V and 4 bases from J, the junction kept 5 bases outside the gene matches. Using RNA transcripts as the source, TCR beta CDR3 regions were amplified. The HTBI set primed first-round TCR CDR3 RT-PCR. TCRdb passed the multiplex PCR reads through MiXCR, listing each CDR3 protein once. The data contain hundreds of thousands of distinct CDR3 sequences, about a sixth of them seen just once; the ten biggest clones take up around 58%.

This sequence was found in a woman aged 55-70 years with Graves' ophthalmopathy. Sequences were obtained from blood. This rearrangement joins TRBV6-1 to TRBJ2-6; 8 nucleotides agree with TRBD1. The CDR3 DNA sequence: TGTGCCAGCAGTGAGTTGCAGGGGGCGGGGGCCAACGTCCTGACTTTC. Its protein product is CASSELQGAGANVLTF.